The source of this T cell receptor (beta chain) is a study of a mutant IDH1 vaccine in newly diagnosed glioma. Study background: The sex distribution of treated patients was around 60% male and about 38% female, with a mean age of 40.4 years. Visit V12 was conducted at week 35 as the safety follow-up. Visit V13 came later, at week 47.

Turning to this clone: Its antigen is unidentified.

CDR1 is LGHNA and CDR2 is YSLEER in the germline V gene. The CDR3 runs 14 residues. Trimming removed 1 base from V and 9 bases from J, with 13 bases in between. Generated by immunoSEQ multiplex PCR, the TCRdb table keeps only in-frame clones and is missing some. The sample lists tens of thousands of clones; 90% were seen once. Time point reported: week 47, end of study. Topical imiquimod accompanied each vaccine dose, which consisted of 300 ug of mutant IDH1 20-mer peptide. At weeks 1, 3, 5, 7, 11, 15, 19 and 23, patients received a vaccination, eight in all. There were new WHO grade 3 or 4 astrocytomas in the donors, and these were IDH1-mutant and ATRX-lost.

This chain joins TRBV4-3 and TRBJ2-1; a weak D match, TRBD2 (6 bases). The sequences come from PBMCs, collected from a glioma patient whose treatment included an IDH1 peptide vaccine. The origin of this receptor is a woman aged 40 to 50 with glioma. The CDR3 sequence: CASSQVGGSGEQFF. In DNA, the CDR3 is TGCGCCAGCAGCCAAGTGGGGGGATCGGGTGAGCAGTTCTTC.